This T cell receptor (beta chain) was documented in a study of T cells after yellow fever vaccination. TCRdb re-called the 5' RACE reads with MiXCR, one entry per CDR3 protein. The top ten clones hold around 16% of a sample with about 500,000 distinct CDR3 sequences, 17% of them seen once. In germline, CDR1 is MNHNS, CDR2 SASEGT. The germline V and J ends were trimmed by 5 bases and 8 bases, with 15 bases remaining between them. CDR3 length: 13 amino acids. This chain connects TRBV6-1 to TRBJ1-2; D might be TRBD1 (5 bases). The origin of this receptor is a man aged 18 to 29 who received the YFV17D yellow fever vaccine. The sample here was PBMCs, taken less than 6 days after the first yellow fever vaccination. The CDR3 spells CASSHLAQGGYTF. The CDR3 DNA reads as TGTGCCAGCAGTCATCTAGCCCAGGGCGGCTACACCTTC.